This TCR beta chain was found in a study of CXCR3-negative and CXCR3-positive naive CD8 T cells. Looked up from germline, CDR1 is MNHNY and CDR2 is SVGAGI (reference sequence). There are 12 residues in the CDR3. The libraries of TRB cDNA were constructed through 5' RACE using UMI labels. TCRdb processed the 5' RACE reads again and assigns one entry to each CDR3 protein, with no DNA. The sample table sets out 45,000 to 65,000 distinct CDR3 sequences. Sequencing was carried out using memory CD8+ T cells from blood. J is TRBJ2-3 and V is TRBV6-6. The sequence was obtained from a human donor in good health. Some clones in this sample may be carry-over from other donors' samples. The CDR3 sequence is CAIRASPDTQYF.